This TCR beta chain was identified during a study of T cell changes during pregnancy in multiple sclerosis. V dropped 0 bases and J dropped 5 bases, with 6 bases sitting between them. The CDR3 consists of 13 residues. Germline V gene sequence: CDR1 SGDLS, CDR2 YYNGEE. TCRdb's table, derived via immunoSEQ multiplex PCR, lists solely in-frame clones and lacks some. This sample carries 15,000 to 20,000 clones, roughly 89% of them seen once, and the ten largest clones take 4.5% to 6%. The sample consisted of CD8+ T cells from peripheral blood mononuclear cells, taken in the third trimester of pregnancy. V usage is TRBV9 and J usage is TRBJ2-4; D remains unclear. The sequence was obtained from a female donor in good health, enrolled as a control in a pregnancy study. The CDR3 nucleotides read TGTGCCAGCAGCGTAGACGCGCAAAACATTCAGTACTTC. Amino acid sequence: CASSVDAQNIQYF.